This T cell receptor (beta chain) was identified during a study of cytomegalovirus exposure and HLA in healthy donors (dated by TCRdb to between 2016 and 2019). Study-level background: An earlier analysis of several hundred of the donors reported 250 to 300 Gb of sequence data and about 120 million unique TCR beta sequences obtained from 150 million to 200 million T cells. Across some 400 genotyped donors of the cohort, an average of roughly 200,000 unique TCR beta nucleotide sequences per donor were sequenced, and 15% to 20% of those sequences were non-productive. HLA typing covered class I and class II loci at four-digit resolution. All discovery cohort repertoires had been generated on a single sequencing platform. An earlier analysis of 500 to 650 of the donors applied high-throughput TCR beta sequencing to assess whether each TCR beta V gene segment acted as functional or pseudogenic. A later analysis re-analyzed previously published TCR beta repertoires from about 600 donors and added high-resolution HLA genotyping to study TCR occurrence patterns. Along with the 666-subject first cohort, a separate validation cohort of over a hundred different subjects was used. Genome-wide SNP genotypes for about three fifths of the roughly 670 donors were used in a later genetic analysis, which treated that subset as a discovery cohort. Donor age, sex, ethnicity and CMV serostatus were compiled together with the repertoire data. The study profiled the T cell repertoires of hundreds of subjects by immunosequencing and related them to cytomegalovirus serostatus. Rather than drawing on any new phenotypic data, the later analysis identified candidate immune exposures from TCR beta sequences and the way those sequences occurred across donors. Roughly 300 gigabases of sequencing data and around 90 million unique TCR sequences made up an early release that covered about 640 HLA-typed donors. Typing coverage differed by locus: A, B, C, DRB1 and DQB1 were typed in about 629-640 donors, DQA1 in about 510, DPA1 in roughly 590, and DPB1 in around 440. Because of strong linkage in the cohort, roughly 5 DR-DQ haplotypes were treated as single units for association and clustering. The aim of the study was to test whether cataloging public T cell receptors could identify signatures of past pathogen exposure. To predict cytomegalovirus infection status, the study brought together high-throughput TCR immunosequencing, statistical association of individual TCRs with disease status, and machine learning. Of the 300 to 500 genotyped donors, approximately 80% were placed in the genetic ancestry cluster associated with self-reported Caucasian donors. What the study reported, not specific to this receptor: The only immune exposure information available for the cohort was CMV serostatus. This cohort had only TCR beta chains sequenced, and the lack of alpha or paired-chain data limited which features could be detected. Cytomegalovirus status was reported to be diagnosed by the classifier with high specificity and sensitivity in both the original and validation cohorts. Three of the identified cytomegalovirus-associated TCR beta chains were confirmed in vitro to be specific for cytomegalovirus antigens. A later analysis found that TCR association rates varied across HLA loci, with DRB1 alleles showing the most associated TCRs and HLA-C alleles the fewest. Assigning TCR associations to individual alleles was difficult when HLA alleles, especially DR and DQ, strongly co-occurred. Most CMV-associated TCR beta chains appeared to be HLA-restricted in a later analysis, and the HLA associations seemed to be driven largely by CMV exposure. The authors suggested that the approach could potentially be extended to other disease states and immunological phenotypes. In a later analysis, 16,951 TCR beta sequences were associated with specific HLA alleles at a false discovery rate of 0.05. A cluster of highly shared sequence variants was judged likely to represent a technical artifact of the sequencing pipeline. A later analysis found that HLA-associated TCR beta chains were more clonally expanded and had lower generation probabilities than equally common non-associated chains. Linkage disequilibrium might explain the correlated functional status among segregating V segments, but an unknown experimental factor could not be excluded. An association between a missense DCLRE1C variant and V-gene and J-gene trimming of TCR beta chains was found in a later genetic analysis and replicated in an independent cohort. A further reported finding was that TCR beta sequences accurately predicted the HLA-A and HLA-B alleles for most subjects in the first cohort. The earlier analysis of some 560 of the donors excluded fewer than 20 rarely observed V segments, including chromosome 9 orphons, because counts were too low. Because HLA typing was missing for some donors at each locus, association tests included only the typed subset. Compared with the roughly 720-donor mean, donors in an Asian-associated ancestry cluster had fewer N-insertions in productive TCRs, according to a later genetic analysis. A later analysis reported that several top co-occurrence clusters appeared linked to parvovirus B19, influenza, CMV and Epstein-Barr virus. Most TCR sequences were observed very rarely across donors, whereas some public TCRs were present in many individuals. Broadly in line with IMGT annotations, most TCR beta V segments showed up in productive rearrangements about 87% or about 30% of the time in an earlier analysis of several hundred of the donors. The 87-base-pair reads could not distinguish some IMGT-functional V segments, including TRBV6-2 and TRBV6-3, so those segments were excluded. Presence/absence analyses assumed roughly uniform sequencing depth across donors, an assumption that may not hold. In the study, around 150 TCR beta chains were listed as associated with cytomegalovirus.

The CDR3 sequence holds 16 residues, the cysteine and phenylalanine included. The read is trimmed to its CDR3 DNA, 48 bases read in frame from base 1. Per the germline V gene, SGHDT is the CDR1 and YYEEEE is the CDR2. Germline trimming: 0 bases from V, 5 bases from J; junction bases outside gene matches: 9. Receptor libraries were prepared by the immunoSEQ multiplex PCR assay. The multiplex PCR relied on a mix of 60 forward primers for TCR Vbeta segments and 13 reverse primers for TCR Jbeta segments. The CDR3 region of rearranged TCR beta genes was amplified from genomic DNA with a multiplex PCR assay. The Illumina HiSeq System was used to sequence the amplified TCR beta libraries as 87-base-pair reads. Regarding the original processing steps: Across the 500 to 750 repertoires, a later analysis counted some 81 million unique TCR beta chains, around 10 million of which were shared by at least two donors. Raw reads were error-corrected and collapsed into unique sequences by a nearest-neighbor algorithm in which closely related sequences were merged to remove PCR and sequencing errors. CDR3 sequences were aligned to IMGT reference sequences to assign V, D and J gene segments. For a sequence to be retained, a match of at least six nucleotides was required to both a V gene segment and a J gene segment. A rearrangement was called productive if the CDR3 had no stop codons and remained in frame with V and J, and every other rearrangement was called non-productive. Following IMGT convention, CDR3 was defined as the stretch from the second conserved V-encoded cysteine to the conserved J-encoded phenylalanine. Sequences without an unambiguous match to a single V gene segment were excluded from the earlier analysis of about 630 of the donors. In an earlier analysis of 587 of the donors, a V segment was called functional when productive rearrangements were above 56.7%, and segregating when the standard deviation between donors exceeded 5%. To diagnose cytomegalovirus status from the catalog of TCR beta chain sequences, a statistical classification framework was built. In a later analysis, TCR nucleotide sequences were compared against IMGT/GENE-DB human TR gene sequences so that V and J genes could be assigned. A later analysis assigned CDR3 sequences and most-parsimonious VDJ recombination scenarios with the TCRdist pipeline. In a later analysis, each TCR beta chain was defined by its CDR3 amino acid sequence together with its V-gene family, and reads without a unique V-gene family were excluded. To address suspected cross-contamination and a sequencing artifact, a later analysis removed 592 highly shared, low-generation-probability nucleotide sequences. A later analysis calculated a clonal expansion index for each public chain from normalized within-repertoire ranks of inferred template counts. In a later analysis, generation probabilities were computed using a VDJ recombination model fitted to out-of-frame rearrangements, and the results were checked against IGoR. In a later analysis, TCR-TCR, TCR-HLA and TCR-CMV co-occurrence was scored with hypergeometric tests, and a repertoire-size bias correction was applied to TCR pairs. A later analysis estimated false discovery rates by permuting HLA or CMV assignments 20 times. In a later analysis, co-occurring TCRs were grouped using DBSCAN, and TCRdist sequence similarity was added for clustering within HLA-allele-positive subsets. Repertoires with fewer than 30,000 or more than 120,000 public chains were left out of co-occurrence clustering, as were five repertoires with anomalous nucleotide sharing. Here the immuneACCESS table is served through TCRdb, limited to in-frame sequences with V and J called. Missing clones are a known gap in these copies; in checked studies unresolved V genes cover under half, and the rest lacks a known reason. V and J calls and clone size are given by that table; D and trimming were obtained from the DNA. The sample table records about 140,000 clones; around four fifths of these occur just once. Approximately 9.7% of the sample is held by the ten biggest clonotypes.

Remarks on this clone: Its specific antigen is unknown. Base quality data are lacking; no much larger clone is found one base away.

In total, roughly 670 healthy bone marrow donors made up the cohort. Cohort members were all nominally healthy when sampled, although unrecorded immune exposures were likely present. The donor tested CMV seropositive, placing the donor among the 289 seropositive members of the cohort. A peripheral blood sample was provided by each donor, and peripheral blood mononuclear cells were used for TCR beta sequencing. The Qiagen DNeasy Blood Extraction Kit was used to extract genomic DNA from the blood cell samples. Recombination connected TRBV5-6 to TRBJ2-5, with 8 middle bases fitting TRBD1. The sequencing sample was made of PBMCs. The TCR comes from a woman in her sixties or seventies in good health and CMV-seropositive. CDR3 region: CASSLAWDRPPETQYF. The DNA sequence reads TGTGCCAGCAGCTTGGCCTGGGACAGGCCGCCCGAGACCCAGTACTTC.